This T cell receptor (beta chain) derives from a study of CD8+ T cells in alopecia areata. General study points: Many expanded lesional clones persisted in scalp and blood during tofacitinib treatment. Relative to normal scalp, lesional scalp, especially alopecia totalis/universalis, showed higher clonality. Scalp sample data also include resident alphabeta T cells from normal skin.

The treatment here: oral pan-JAK inhibitor, 5-10 mg twice daily. Obtained from alopecia areata patients were lesional scalp punch biopsies along with peripheral blood. A remark on this clone: The antigen remains unidentified.

As the sequencing template, cDNA was produced by extracting RNA and reverse transcribing it. The table came from immunoSEQ multiplex PCR; TCRdb's copy has only in-frame clones and leaves some out. The sample comprises 200,000 to 250,000 clones, around three fifths of which are singletons, and more than 3.5% rests with the top ten. The CDR3 contains 15 residues. Germline V gene lookup returns CDR1 SEHNR and CDR2 FQNEAQ (reference sequence). V lost 4 bases and J 0 bases, leaving 12 bases between the germline ends. The starting material was CD4+ T cells sorted from blood, obtained at week 4, from a patient treated with tofacitinib. V usage is TRBV7-9 and J usage is TRBJ2-5, with D possibly matching TRBD2 (7 bases). This receptor was identified in a human donor with alopecia areata. The CDR3 bases are TGTGCCAGCAGCTCGGGGGGCCAGTACCAAGAGACCCAGTACTTC. Translation gives CASSSGGQYQETQYF.